The 27 T cell receptor beta chains listed next were all sequenced from one sample in a study of shared clonotypes between healthy human individuals. Profiling relied on immunoSEQ multiplex PCR, and the TCRdb table lists in-frame clones only, not all of them. The sample lists a few million clones; 85% to 95% were seen once. The sample comprised naive CD4+ T cells from PBMCs. Subset given: CD45RA+ positively selected. These receptor sequences come from a man between 18 and 29 years old in good health. Some clones in this sample may be carry-over from other donors' samples.

This chain uses TRBV5-1 with TRBJ2-5, with TRBD2 as a possible D gene (6 bases). The J call may not be correct, given that the DNA end is closer to TRBJ2-7. The CDR3 is made up of 13 amino acids. Germline V gene sequence: CDR1 SGHRS, CDR2 YFSETQ. DNA of the CDR3: TGCGCCAGCACCTATGGAGGGACCTACGAGCAGTACTTC. It yields the protein CASTYGGTYEQYF.

The gene calls are TRBV5-1 and TRBJ2-4; 7 positions agree with TRBD2. CDR3 length equals 16 residues. The germline V gene has CDR1 SGHRS and CDR2 YFSETQ. V lost 4 bases, J lost 1 base, and 8 bases stayed unmatched. The CDR3 sequence is CASSPGEGMAKNIQYF. The CDR3 DNA sequence: TGCGCCAGCAGCCCCGGGGAGGGTATGGCCAAAAACATTCAGTACTTC.

About this clone itself: At the DNA level, this CDR3 is encoded by other sequences in the same sample as well. The V and J genes are TRBV2 and TRBJ2-3; D remains unclear. V was shortened by 8 bases and J by 4 bases, with 7 bases between the two germline ends. CDR3 length: 11 amino acids. The germline CDR1 and CDR2 sequences are SNHLY and FYNNEI. CDR3 residues: CASSGADTQYF. The DNA for the CDR3 is TGTGCCAGCTCTGGGGCAGATACGCAGTATTTT. The full variable domain, in which reference TRBV2 and TRBJ2-3 provide the parts outside the CDR3, is EPEVTQTPSHQVTQMGQEVILRCVPISNHLYFYWYRQILGQKVEFLVSFYNNEISEKSEIFDDQFSVERPDGSNFTLKIRSTKLEDSAMYFCASSGADTQYFGPGTRLTVL.

The rearrangement joins TRBV29-1 to TRBJ2-3, with 8 nucleotides matching TRBD1. This CDR3 comprises 13 residues. Germline V CDR1 and CDR2: SQVTM, ANQGSEA. The V gene end was trimmed by 7 bases and the J gene end by 6 bases; junction bases not matched to a gene: 9. CDR3 DNA: TGCAGCGGCCACAGGGGGGTGGTGGATACGCAGTATTTT. It translates to CSGHRGVVDTQYF.

This clone was found once. The chain links TRBV6-1 to TRBJ1-5; no reliable D call. CDR1 and CDR2 from the germline V gene are MNHNS and SASEGT. The V end was cut by 8 bases, the J end by 1 base, with 6 bases between. This CDR3 spans 12 amino acids. The CDR3 bases are TGTGCCAGCCTCGGGAGCAATCAGCCCCAGCATTTT. Translated, it gives CASLGSNQPQHF.

This chain joins TRBV29-1 and TRBJ1-4; possible D gene TRBD1, 6 bases. Germline-derived CDR1 and CDR2 are SQVTM and ANQGSEA. V dropped 5 bases and J dropped 8 bases, with 12 bases sitting between them. The CDR3 length is 12 residues. CDR3 amino acids: CSVRLGGEKLFF. CDR3 DNA: TGCAGCGTTCGGCTGGGGGGCGAAAAACTGTTTTTT. Based on the CDR3 plus reference TRBV29-1 and TRBJ1-4, the full variable domain is SAVISQKPSRDICQRGTSLTIQCQVDSQVTMMFWYRQQPGQSLTLIATANQGSEATYESGFVIDKFPISRPNLTFSTLTVSNMSPEDSSIYLCSVRLGGEKLFFGSGTQLSVL.

The chain carries TRBV29-1 and TRBJ2-1, with 9 bases identical to TRBD2. The CDR3 contains 13 residues. The V and J ends lost 4 bases and 5 bases, in that order; junction bases with no gene match: 3. Germline V gives CDR1 SQVTM, CDR2 ANQGSEA. CDR3 nucleotides: TGCAGCGTTGGCGGGAGGGCCGACAATGAGCAGTTCTTC. Translated: CSVGGRADNEQFF.

This sequence joins TRBV5-1 and TRBJ2-7, with 12 nucleotides matching TRBD2. Germline values: CDR1 SGHRS, CDR2 YFSETQ. V gave up 4 bases and J gave up 4 bases; unmatched junction bases: 6. The length of the CDR3 is 15 residues. DNA of the CDR3: TGCGCCAGCAGCGCGGGGACTAGCGGGCTATACGAGCAGTACTTC. Protein product: CASSAGTSGLYEQYF.

The chain recombines TRBV18 with TRBJ2-4; D might be TRBD2 (5 bases). The CDR3 runs to 15 residues. Germline CDR1 and CDR2: KGHSH and LQKENI. The V end lost 3 bases, the J end lost 6 bases, and 15 bases lay between the germline ends. CDR3 amino acids: CASSPPGGRGNIQYF. CDR3 bases: TGTGCCAGCTCACCTCCTGGAGGTCGGGGAAACATTCAGTACTTC.

The chain combines TRBV7-2 with TRBJ2-3; 10 nucleotides align to TRBD2. The germline gives CDR1 SGHTA, CDR2 FQGNSA. This CDR3 is 18 amino acids long. Unmatched junction bases numbered 11, after V lost 1 base and J lost 4 bases. This chain's CDR3 is CASSLDRPSGSGADTQYF. In DNA form, the CDR3 reads TGTGCCAGCAGCTTAGATCGGCCTAGCGGGAGTGGGGCAGATACGCAGTATTTT.

The chain carries TRBV13 and TRBJ2-1; the match to TRBD1 covers 7 bases. CDR1 and CDR2 from the germline V gene are PRHDT and FYEKMQ (reference sequence). The CDR3 sequence is 15 residues long. V lost 5 bases to trimming and J lost 8 bases; unmatched junction nucleotides: 12. CDR3 amino acids: CASSPQGQGWDEQFF. CDR3 nucleotide sequence: TGTGCCAGCAGCCCACAGGGGCAGGGTTGGGATGAGCAGTTCTTC.

This rearrangement joins TRBV6-1 to TRBJ2-7, with D possibly being TRBD1 (5 bases). The CDR3 consists of 11 residues. CDR1 is MNHNS, CDR2 SASEGT, per germline. The V end lost 8 bases, the J end lost 4 bases, and 9 bases lay between the germline ends. This CDR3 is CASLQGYEQYF. In DNA form, the CDR3 reads TGTGCCAGCCTTCAGGGTTACGAGCAGTACTTC.

The chain joins TRBV7-8 to TRBJ2-7, with D possibly TRBD2 on 6 matching bases. This CDR3 spans 14 amino acids. From germline, CDR1 is SGHVS and CDR2 FQNEAQ. V lost 8 bases, J lost 3 bases, and 17 bases lay in between. CDR3 in amino acids: CASAPGGRYYEQYF. In DNA form, the CDR3 reads TGTGCCAGCGCCCCTGGAGGGCGGTACTACGAGCAGTACTTC. Combining the CDR3 with reference TRBV7-8 and TRBJ2-7 gives the whole variable domain GAGVSQSPRYKVAKRGQDVALRCDPISGHVSLFWYQQALGQGPEFLTYFQNEAQLDKSGLPSDRFFAERPEGSVSTLKIQRTQQEDSAVYLCASAPGGRYYEQYFGPGTRLTVT.

The gene calls are TRBV15 and TRBJ1-1; 8 bases agree with TRBD1. Germline trimming cut 2 bases from V and 2 bases from J; bases unmatched to any gene: 4. This CDR3 comprises 15 residues. Per germline, CDR1 LNHNV and CDR2 YYDKDF (reference sequence). CDR3 in amino acids: CATSRSTGGNTEAFF. The CDR3 coding sequence is TGTGCCACCAGCAGATCAACAGGGGGAAACACTGAAGCTTTCTTT.

Here the CDR3 DNA reads TGTGCCGGCGCATACAGGCCCAATCAGCCCCAGCATTTT. Translating it yields CAGAYRPNQPQHF. This sequence joins TRBV6-1 and TRBJ1-5; tentatively, D is TRBD1 (5 bases). CDR1 is MNHNS, CDR2 SASEGT, per germline. V shed 11 bases and J shed 3 bases, with 14 bases lying between them. This CDR3 spans 13 amino acids.

V usage is TRBV7-6 and J usage is TRBJ2-3; 9 bases are shared with TRBD2. The CDR3 covers 15 residues. Germline-derived CDR1 and CDR2 are SGHVS and FNYEAQ. V lost 5 bases and J lost 4; bases outside the gene matches: 7. CDR3 sequence reads: CASSRRGGRADTQYF. DNA of the CDR3: TGTGCCAGCAGCCGCAGGGGCGGGAGGGCAGATACGCAGTATTTT.

This chain links TRBV27 with TRBJ1-4; 7 bases fit TRBD1. The length of the CDR3 is 16 residues. V was pared by 1 base and J by 5 bases, with 7 bases of the junction left unmatched. In germline, CDR1 is MNHEY, CDR2 SMNVEV (reference sequence). This CDR3 reads CASSLWPGQTNEKLFF. The DNA for the CDR3 is TGTGCCAGCAGTTTATGGCCGGGACAGACGAATGAAAAACTGTTTTTT.

This rearrangement joins TRBV4-2 to TRBJ1-1, with D possibly being TRBD1 (6 bases). This CDR3 is built from 14 residues. CDR1 and CDR2 (germline): LGHNA, YNFKEQ. V dropped 4 bases and J dropped 10 bases, with 19 bases sitting between them. The CDR3 reads CASSPTRGGTAAFF. The CDR3, as DNA: TGTGCCAGCAGCCCAACGAGGGGGGGGACCGCAGCTTTCTTT.

This clone was detected only once. This chain connects TRBV5-1 to TRBJ1-1; tentative D call: TRBD1 (5 bases). This CDR3 contains 15 residues. V was clipped by 0 bases and J by 4 bases, with 13 bases between them. Germline CDR1 reads SGHRS; CDR2 reads YFSETQ. The CDR3 region is CASSLEGHSTTEAFF. CDR3 sequence (DNA): TGCGCCAGCAGCTTGGAAGGACATTCTACCACTGAAGCTTTCTTT.

This rearrangement joins TRBV29-1 to TRBJ1-4; a weak D match, TRBD1 (6 bases). CDR3 size: 12 residues. Germline V gene lookup returns CDR1 SQVTM and CDR2 ANQGSEA. V gave up 5 bases and J gave up 8 bases, with 12 bases separating them. This CDR3 is CSVLGGDEKLFF. The CDR3 nucleotides read TGCAGCGTTTTAGGGGGGGACGAAAAACTGTTTTTT.

The V and J genes are TRBV30 and TRBJ1-2; D ambiguous. Between the trimmed V and J ends, which lost 4 bases and 0 bases, there was a span of 9 bases. The V gene's germline CDR1 is GTSNPN and CDR2 SVGIG (reference sequence). CDR3 length: 13 residues. The CDR3 region has the DNA TGTGCCTGGACCCGTAGCCCTAACTATGGCTACACCTTC. Protein sequence: CAWTRSPNYGYTF. The full variable domain, in which reference TRBV30 and TRBJ1-2 provide the parts outside the CDR3, is SQTIHQWPATLVQPVGSPLSLECTVEGTSNPNLYWYRQAAGRGLQLLFYSVGIGQISSEVPQNLSASRPQDRQFILSSKKLLLSDSGFYLCAWTRSPNYGYTFGSGTRLTVV.

In DNA form, the CDR3 reads TGTGCCAGCAGCTCTAGGCCCACAAATGACAATGAGCAGTTCTTC. Translation gives CASSSRPTNDNEQFF. The chain has TRBV7-3 and TRBJ2-1; no firm D call. Germline V CDR1 and CDR2: SGHTA, FQGTGA. This CDR3 contains 15 residues. V lost 4 bases, J lost 5 bases, and 15 bases lay in between.

The J gene is TRBJ2-5, the V gene TRBV28; D may match TRBD1 or TRBD2 (6 bases each). Germline CDR1 reads MDHEN; CDR2 reads SYDVKM. The CDR3 contains 13 residues. V lost 3 bases and J 7 bases, leaving 12 bases between the germline ends. The CDR3 DNA sequence: TGTGCCAGCAGTTTTCAGGGGCGGGGGACCCAGTACTTC. Protein sequence: CASSFQGRGTQYF.

Turning to this clone: The identical CDR3 is also encoded by other nucleotide sequences in the sample. This chain connects TRBV5-1 to TRBJ2-3; D ambiguous. The ends were cut back, 0 bases at V and 1 base at J, with 9 bases in the middle. The CDR3 has 15 residues. Germline CDR1 is SGHRS and CDR2 is YFSETQ. The CDR3 is CASSLGRPRTDTQYF. The CDR3 DNA reads TGCGCCAGCAGCTTGGGGCGGCCACGCACAGATACGCAGTATTTT.

V usage is TRBV4-1 and J usage is TRBJ2-5, with D maybe TRBD1 (6 bases). Trimming cost V 4 bases and J 1 base, with 19 bases left between them. Germline assignment: CDR1 MGHRA and CDR2 YSYEKL. This CDR3 spans 17 amino acids. In DNA form, the CDR3 reads TGCGCCAGCAGCCCTATGGTCAGGGGATTGGGCCAAGAGACCCAGTACTTC. Protein: CASSPMVRGLGQETQYF.

The genes are TRBV28 and TRBJ2-1; TRBD1 matches at 8 bases. The J segment lost 4 bases and the V segment lost 5 bases, leaving 10 bases of the junction unmatched. There are 16 residues in the CDR3. Germline CDR1 is MDHEN and CDR2 is SYDVKM. The CDR3 here is CASSPDRARVYNEQFF. The CDR3 DNA sequence: TGTGCCAGCAGTCCGGACAGGGCAAGGGTATACAATGAGCAGTTCTTC. Based on the CDR3 plus reference TRBV28 and TRBJ2-1, the full variable domain is DVKVTQSSRYLVKRTGEKVFLECVQDMDHENMFWYRQDPGLGLRLIYFSYDVKMKEKGDIPEGYSVSREKKERFSLILESASTNQTSMYLCASSPDRARVYNEQFFGPGTRLTVL.

This clone was seen just once. Here the CDR3 DNA reads TGTGCCAGCAGGGTACCGACAGGGAAAGGGAACACCATATATTTT. This encodes CASRVPTGKGNTIYF. The J gene is TRBJ1-3, the V gene TRBV2; 7 bases are shared with TRBD1. Germline V gives CDR1 SNHLY, CDR2 FYNNEI. V gave up 6 bases and J gave up 7 bases; unmatched junction bases: 12. The CDR3 length is 15 residues.